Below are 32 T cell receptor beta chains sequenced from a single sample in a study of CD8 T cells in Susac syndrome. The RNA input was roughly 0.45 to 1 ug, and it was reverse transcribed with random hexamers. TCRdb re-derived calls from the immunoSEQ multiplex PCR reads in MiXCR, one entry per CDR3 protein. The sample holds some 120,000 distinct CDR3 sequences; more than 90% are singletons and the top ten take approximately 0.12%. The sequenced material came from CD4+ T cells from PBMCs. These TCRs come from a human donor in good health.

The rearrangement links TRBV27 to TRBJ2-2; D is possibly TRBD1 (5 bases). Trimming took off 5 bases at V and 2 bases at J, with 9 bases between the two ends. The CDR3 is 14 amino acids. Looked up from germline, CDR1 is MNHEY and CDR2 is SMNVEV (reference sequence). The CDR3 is CASSRGRNTGELFF. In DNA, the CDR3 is TGTGCCAGCAGTAGGGGCAGAAACACCGGGGAGCTGTTTTTT.

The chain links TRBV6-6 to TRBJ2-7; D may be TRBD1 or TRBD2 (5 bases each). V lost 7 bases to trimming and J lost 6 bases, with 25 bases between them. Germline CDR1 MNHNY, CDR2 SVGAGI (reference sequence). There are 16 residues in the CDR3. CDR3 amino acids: CASNDRFGGSQGEQYF. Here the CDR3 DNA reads TGTGCCAGCAACGATAGGTTTGGGGGTTCTCAGGGCGAGCAGTACTTC.

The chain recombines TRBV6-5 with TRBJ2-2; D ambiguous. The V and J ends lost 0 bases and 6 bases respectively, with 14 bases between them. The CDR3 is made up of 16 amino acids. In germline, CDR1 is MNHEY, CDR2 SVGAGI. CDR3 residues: CASSYSQSIYPGELFF. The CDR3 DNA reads TGTGCCAGCAGTTACTCCCAAAGTATTTATCCCGGGGAGCTGTTTTTT.

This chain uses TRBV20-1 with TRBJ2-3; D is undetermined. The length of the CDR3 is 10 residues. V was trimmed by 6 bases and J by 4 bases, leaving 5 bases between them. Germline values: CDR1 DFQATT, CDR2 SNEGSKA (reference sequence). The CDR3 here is CSAGPDTQYF. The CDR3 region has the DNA TGCAGTGCCGGGCCAGATACGCAGTATTTT.

The CDR3 nucleotides are TGTGCCAGCAGTTACATCTCTAGCGGGAGGTATACAGATACGCAGTATTTT. This sequence encodes CASSYISSGRYTDTQYF. The chain uses TRBV6-5 and TRBJ2-3; 11 nucleotides agree with TRBD2. Germline loops: CDR1 MNHEY, CDR2 SVGAGI. The CDR3 spans 17 residues. Unmatched junction bases numbered 7, after V lost 2 bases and J lost 3 bases.

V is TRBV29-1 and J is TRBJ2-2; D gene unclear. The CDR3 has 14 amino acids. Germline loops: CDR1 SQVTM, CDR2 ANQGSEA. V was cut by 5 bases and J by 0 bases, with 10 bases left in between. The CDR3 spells CSVRGATNTGELFF. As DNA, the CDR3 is TGCAGCGTTCGTGGCGCGACGAACACCGGGGAGCTGTTTTTT.

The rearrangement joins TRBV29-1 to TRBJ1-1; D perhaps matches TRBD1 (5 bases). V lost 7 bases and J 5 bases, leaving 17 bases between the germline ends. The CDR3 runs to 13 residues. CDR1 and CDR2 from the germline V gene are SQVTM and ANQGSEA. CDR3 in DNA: TGCAGCGCCATAGAACAGGTAGGGACTGAAGCTTTCTTT. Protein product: CSAIEQVGTEAFF.

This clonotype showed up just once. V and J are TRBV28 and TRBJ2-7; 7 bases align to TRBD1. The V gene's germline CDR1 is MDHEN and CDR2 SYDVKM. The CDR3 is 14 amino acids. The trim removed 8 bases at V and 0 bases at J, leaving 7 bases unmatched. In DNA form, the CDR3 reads TGTGCCAGCTCGGGACAGCCGAGCTCCTACGAGCAGTACTTC. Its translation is CASSGQPSSYEQYF.

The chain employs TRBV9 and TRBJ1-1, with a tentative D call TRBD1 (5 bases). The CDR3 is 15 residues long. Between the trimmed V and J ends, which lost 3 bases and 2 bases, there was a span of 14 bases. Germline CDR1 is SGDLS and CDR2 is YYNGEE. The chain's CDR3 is CASSALGLKNTEAFF. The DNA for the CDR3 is TGTGCCAGCAGCGCCCTGGGACTGAAAAACACTGAAGCTTTCTTT.

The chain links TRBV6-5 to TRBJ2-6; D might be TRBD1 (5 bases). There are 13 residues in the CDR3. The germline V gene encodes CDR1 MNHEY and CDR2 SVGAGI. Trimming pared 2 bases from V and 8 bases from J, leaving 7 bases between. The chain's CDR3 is CASSYPGSNVLTF. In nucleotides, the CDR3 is TGTGCCAGCAGTTACCCAGGGTCCAACGTCCTGACTTTC.

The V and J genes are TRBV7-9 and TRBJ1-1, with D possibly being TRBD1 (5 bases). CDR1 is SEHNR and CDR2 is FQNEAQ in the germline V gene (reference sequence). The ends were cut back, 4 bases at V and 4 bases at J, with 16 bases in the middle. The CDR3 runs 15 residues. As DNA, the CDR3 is TGTGCCAGCAGCTCCACGGACACCCCGGCCACTGAAGCTTTCTTT. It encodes CASSSTDTPATEAFF.

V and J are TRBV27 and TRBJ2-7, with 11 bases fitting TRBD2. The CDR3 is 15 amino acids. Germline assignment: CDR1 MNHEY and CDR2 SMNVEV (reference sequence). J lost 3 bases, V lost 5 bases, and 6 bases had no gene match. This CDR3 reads CASSPLGTSGYEQYF. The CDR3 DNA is TGTGCCAGCAGTCCCCTCGGGACTAGCGGCTACGAGCAGTACTTC.

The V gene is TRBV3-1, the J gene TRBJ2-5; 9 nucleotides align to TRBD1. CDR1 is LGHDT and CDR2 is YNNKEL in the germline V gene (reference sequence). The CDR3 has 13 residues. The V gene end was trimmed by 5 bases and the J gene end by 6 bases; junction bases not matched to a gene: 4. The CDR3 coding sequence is TGTGCCAGCAGCTCCGGACAGGGGAAGACCCAGTACTTC. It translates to CASSSGQGKTQYF.

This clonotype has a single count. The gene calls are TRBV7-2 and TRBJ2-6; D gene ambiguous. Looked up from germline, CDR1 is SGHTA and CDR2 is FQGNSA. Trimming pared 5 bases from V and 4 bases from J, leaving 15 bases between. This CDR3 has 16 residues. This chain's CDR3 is CASSPTGPQGANVLTF. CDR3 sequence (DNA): TGTGCCAGCAGCCCGACTGGCCCCCAAGGGGCCAACGTCCTGACTTTC. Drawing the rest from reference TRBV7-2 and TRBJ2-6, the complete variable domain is GAGVSQSPSNKVTEKGKDVELRCDPISGHTALYWYRQSLGQGLEFLIYFQGNSAPDKSGLPSDRFSAERTGGSVSTLTIQRTQQEDSAVYLCASSPTGPQGANVLTFGAGSRLTVL.

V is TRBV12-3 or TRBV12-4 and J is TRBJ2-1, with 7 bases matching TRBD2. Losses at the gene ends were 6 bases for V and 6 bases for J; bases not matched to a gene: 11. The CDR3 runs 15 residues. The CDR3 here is CASRLRREPGNEQFF. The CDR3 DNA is TGTGCCAGCAGGTTGCGGCGGGAGCCAGGCAATGAGCAGTTCTTC.

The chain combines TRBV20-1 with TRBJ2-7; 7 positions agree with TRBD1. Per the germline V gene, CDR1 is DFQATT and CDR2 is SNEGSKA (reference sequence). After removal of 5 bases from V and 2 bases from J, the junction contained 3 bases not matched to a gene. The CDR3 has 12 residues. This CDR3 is CSALDRAYEQYF. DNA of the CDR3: TGCAGTGCTTTAGACAGGGCCTACGAGCAGTACTTC.

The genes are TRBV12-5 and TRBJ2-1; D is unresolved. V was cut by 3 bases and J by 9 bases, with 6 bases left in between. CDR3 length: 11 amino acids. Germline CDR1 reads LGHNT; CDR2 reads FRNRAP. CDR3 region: CASGFWGEQFF. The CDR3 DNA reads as TGTGCTAGTGGTTTCTGGGGTGAGCAGTTCTTC.

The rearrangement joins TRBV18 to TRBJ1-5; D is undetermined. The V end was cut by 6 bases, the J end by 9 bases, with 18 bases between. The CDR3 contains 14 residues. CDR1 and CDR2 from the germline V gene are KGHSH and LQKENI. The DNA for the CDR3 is TGTGCCAGCTCTCCCGATGTAGGGAAAGGGCCCCAGCATTTT. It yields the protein CASSPDVGKGPQHF.

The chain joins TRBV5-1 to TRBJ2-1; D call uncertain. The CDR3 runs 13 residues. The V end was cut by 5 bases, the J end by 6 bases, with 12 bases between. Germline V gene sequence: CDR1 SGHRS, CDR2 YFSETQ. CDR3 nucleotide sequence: TGCGCCAGCAGGCTTTGGGGTGCCAATGAGCAGTTCTTC. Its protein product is CASRLWGANEQFF.

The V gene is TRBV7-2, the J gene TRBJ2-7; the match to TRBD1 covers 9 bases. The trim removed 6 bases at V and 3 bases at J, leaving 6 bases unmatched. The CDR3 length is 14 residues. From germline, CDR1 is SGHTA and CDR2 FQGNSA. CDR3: CASRLGQGVYEQYF. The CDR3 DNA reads TGTGCCAGCAGGTTGGGACAGGGTGTCTACGAGCAGTACTTC.

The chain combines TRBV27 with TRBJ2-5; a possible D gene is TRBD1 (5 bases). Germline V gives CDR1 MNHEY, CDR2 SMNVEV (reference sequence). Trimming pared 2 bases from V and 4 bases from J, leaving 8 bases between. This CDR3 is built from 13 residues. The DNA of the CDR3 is TGTGCCAGCAGTTTAGTAGGGGTAGAGACCCAGTACTTC. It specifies CASSLVGVETQYF.

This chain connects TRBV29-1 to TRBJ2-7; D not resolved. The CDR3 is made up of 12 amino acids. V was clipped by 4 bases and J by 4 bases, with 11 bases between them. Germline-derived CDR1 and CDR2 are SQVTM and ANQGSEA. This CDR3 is CSVVTRTYEQYF. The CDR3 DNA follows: TGCAGCGTTGTCACGAGGACGTACGAGCAGTACTTC.

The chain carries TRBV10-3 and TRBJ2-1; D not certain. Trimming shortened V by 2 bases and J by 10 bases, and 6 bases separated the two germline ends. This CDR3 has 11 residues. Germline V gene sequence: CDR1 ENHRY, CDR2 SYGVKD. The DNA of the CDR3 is TGTGCCATCAGTGAGGCGGCGGAGCAGTTCTTC. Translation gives CAISEAAEQFF.

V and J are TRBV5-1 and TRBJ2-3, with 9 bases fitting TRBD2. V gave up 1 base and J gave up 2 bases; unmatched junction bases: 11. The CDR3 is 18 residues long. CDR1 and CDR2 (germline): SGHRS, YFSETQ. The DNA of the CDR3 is TGCGCCAGCAGCTTGCACCCAGCGGGAGGACGAGTCACAGATACGCAGTATTTT. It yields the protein CASSLHPAGGRVTDTQYF. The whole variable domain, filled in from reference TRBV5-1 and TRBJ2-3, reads KAGVTQTPRYLIKTRGQQVTLSCSPISGHRSVSWYQQTPGQGLQFLFEYFSETQRNKGNFPGRFSGRQFSNSRSEMNVSTLELGDSALYLCASSLHPAGGRVTDTQYFGPGTRLTVL.

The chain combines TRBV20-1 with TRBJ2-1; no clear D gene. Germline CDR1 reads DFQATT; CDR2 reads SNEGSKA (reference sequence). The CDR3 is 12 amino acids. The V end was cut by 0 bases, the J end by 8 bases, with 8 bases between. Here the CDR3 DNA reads TGCAGTGCTAGAGATGTCGGGTATGAGCAGTTCTTC. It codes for CSARDVGYEQFF.

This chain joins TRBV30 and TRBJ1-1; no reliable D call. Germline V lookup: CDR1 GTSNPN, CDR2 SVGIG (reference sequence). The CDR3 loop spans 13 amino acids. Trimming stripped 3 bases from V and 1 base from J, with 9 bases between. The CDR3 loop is CAWSLSENTEAFF. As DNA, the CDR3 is TGTGCCTGGAGCCTCTCCGAGAACACTGAAGCTTTCTTT. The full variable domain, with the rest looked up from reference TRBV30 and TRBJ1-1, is SQTIHQWPATLVQPVGSPLSLECTVEGTSNPNLYWYRQAAGRGLQLLFYSVGIGQISSEVPQNLSASRPQDRQFILSSKKLLLSDSGFYLCAWSLSENTEAFFGQGTRLTVV.

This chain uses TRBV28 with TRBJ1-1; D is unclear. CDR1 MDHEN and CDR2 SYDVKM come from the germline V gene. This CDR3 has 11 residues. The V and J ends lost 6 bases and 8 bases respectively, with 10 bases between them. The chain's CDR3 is CASSQPLEAFF. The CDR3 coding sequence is TGTGCCAGCAGCCAACCCCTAGAAGCTTTCTTT.

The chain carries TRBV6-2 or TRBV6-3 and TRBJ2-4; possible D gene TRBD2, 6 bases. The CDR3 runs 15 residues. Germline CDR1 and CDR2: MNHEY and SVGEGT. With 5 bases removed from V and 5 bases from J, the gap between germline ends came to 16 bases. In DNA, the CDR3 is TGTGCCAGCAGTACTCGGAGGGTTCAAGAAAACATTCAGTACTTC. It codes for CASSTRRVQENIQYF.

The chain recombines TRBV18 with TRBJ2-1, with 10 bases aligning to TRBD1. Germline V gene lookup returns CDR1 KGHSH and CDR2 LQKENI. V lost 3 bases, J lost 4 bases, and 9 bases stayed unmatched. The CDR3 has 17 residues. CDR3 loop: CASSPVPGTGVYNEQFF. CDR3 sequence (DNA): TGTGCCAGCTCACCGGTCCCCGGGACAGGGGTATACAATGAGCAGTTCTTC.

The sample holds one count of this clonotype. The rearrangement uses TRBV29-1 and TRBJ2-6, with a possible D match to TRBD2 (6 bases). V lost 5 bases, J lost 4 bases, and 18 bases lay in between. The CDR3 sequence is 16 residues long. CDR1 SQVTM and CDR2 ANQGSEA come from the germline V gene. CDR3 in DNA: TGCAGCGTTATAATGGTGGAGGGAACCGGGGCCAACGTCCTGACTTTC. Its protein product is CSVIMVEGTGANVLTF. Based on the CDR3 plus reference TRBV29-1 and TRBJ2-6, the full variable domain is SAVISQKPSRDICQRGTSLTIQCQVDSQVTMMFWYRQQPGQSLTLIATANQGSEATYESGFVIDKFPISRPNLTFSTLTVSNMSPEDSSIYLCSVIMVEGTGANVLTFGAGSRLTVL.

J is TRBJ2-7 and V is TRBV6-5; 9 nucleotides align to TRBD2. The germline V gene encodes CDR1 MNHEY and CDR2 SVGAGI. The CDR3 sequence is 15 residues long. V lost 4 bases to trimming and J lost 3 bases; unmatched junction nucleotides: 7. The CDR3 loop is CASSSTETSGYEQYF. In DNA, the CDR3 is TGTGCCAGCAGTTCCACCGAGACTAGCGGCTACGAGCAGTACTTC.

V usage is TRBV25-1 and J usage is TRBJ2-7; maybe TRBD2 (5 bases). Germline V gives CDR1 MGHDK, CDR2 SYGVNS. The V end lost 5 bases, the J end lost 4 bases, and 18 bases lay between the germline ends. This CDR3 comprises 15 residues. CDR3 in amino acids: CASSPRERGNYEQYF. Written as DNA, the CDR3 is TGTGCCAGCAGTCCCCGCGAACGGGGAAATTACGAGCAGTACTTC.